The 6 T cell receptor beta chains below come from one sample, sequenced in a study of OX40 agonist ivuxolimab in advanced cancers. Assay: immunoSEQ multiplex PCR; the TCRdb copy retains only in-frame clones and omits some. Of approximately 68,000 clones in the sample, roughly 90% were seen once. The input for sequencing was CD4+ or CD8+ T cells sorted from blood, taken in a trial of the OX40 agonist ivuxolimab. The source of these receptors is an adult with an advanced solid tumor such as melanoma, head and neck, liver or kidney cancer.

The CDR3 protein is CASSLGLDYEQYF. In DNA, the CDR3 is TGTGCCAGCAGCTTAGGACTAGATTACGAGCAGTACTTC. The V call is TRBV7-9, the J call TRBJ2-7; D may be TRBD2 (6 bases). Per germline, CDR1 SEHNR and CDR2 FQNEAQ (reference sequence). The CDR3 has 13 residues. V lost 1 base and J lost 4, with 8 bases in between.

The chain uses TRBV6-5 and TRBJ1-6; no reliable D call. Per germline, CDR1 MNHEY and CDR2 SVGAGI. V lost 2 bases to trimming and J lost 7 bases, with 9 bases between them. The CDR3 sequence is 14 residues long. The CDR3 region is CASSYVRENSPLHF. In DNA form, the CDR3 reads TGTGCCAGCAGTTACGTCAGAGAGAATTCACCCCTCCACTTT.

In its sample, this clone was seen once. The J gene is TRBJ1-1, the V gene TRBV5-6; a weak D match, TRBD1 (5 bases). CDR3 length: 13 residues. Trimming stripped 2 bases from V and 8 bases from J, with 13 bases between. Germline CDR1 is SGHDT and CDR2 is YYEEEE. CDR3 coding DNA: TGTGCCAGCAGCTTAGGGACCTTCGGGGAAGCTTTCTTT. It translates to CASSLGTFGEAFF.

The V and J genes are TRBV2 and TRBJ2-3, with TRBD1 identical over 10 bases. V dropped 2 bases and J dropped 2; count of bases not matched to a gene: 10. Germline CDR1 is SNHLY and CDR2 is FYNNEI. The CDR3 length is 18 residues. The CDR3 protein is CASSEWALGTGVTDTQYF. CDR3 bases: TGTGCCAGCAGTGAATGGGCGTTGGGGACAGGGGTCACAGATACGCAGTATTTT.

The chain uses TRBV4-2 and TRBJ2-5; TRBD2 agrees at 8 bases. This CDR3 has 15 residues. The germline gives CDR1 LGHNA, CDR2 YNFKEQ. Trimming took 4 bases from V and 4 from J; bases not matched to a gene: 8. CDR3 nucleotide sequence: TGTGCCAGCAGCCCCGCGGGGGGCATAGGAGAGACCCAGTACTTC. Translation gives CASSPAGGIGETQYF.

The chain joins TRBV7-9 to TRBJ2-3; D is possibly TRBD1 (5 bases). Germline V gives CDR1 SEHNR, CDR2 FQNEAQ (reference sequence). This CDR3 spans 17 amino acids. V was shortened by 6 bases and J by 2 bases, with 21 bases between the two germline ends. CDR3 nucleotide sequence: TGTGCCAGCAGGCCAACTCAGGGTAGGGTCGTCACAGATACGCAGTATTTT. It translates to CASRPTQGRVVTDTQYF.